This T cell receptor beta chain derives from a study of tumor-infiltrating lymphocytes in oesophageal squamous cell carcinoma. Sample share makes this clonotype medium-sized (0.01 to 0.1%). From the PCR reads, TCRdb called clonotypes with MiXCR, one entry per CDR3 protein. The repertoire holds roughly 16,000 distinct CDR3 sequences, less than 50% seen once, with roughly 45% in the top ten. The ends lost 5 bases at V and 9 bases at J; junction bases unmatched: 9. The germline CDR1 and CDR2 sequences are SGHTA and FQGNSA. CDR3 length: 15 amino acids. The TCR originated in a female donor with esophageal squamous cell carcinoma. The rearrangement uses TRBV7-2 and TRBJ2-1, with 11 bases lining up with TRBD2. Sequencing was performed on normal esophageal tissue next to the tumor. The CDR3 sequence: CASSRVAGGRSEQFF. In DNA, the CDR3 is TGTGCCAGCAGCCGTGTAGCGGGGGGGCGGAGTGAGCAGTTCTTC.